What follows are 15 T cell receptor beta chains derived from one specimen sequenced in a study of breast tumors, draining lymph nodes, adjacent tissues. Breast cancer patients provided tissue from their axillary draining lymph nodes. TCRdb independently ran MiXCR on the multiplex PCR reads; one entry per CDR3 protein. The top ten clones hold 1.1% of a sample with 200,000 to 300,000 distinct CDR3 sequences, 30% to 35% of them seen once. The source material was axillary lymph node tissue. These receptors were collected from a female donor with breast cancer. Some clones in this sample may be carry-over from other donors' samples.

This clonotype was detected many times. The chain has TRBV24-1 and TRBJ2-5; D not certain. Germline V gene lookup returns CDR1 KGHDR and CDR2 SFDVKD. There are 12 residues in the CDR3. With 5 bases removed from V and 5 bases from J, the gap between germline ends came to 8 bases. Here the CDR3 reads CATSGPAETQYF. The CDR3, as DNA: TGTGCCACCAGTGGCCCGGCGGAGACCCAGTACTTC.

This clonotype was counted ten times or more. This chain uses TRBV7-3 with TRBJ2-7; 8 positions agree with TRBD2. Germline lookup yields CDR1 SGHTA and CDR2 FQGTGA. The CDR3 is 19 amino acids. Trimming at V came to 1 base and at J to 9 bases, leaving 23 bases not matched to a gene. CDR3 residues: CASSLMVGGAWASGVRQYF. CDR3 bases: TGTGCCAGCAGCTTAATGGTCGGGGGGGCCTGGGCTAGCGGCGTTCGGCAGTACTTC. Full variable domain (rest looked up from reference TRBV7-3 and TRBJ2-7): GAGVSQTPSNKVTEKGKYVELRCDPISGHTALYWYRQSLGQGPEFLIYFQGTGAADDSGLPNDRFFAVRPEGSVSTLKIQRTERGDSAVYLCASSLMVGGAWASGVRQYFGPGTRLTVT.

This clonotype was counted at least ten times. V is TRBV11-2 and J is TRBJ2-2; 7 positions agree with TRBD1. In germline, CDR1 is SGHAT, CDR2 FQNNGV. This CDR3 is built from 13 residues. The V gene end was trimmed by 5 bases and the J gene end by 5 bases; junction bases not matched to a gene: 2. The CDR3 region is CASSTQGTGELFF. The CDR3 nucleotides read TGTGCCAGCAGCACACAGGGGACCGGGGAGCTGTTTTTT.

This chain joins TRBV6-2 or TRBV6-3 and TRBJ1-3, with D possibly TRBD1 on 6 matching bases. The V gene's germline CDR1 is MNHEY and CDR2 SVGEGT. V was cut by 5 bases and J by 4 bases, with 12 bases left in between. The CDR3 consists of 14 residues. CDR3 nucleotide sequence: TGTGCCAGCAGTCATGGGGGCCCCGGAAACACCATATATTTT. Its translation: CASSHGGPGNTIYF.

Comments on this clonotype: With a much larger clone just one base away, this may be a read error. The V call is TRBV11-3, the J call TRBJ2-7; TRBD2 is a possible D gene (6 bases). Germline V lookup: CDR1 SGHNT, CDR2 YENEEA. This CDR3 contains 16 residues. Deletions cut 5 bases from V and 9 bases from J, with 26 bases between. The DNA of the CDR3 is TGTGCCAGCAGCCCACTAGCTTCTACCGGACCCAGGGCGCAGTACTTC. The encoded protein is CASSPLASTGPRAQYF.

As concerns this clonotype: This could be a read error, since a much larger clone is one nucleotide away. The chain uses TRBV5-1 and TRBJ2-1; 8 bases are shared with TRBD2. Germline CDR1 is SGHRS and CDR2 is YFSETQ. With V trimmed by 3 bases and J by 6 bases, 11 bases remained unmatched. This CDR3 is 16 amino acids long. The CDR3 DNA reads TGCGCCAGCAGCTCGGCCTTGGCTAGCGGGCGCAATGAGCAGTTCTTC. It translates to CASSSALASGRNEQFF.

The rearrangement links TRBV6-4 to TRBJ2-7; TRBD2 matches at 7 bases. The CDR3 has 14 amino acids. V shed 6 bases and J 3 bases; nucleotides not matched to a gene: 8. Germline assignment: CDR1 MRHNA and CDR2 SNTAGT. DNA for the CDR3: TGTGCCAGCAGATCCCCCCCTAGCGGCTACGAGCAGTACTTC. Its protein product is CASRSPPSGYEQYF.

The chain has TRBV27 and TRBJ2-2; 7 bases line up with TRBD1. Looked up from germline, CDR1 is MNHEY and CDR2 is SMNVEV (reference sequence). CDR3 length: 14 residues. V was pared by 7 bases and J by 4 bases, with 6 bases of the junction left unmatched. CDR3 amino acids: CASTRGQTTGELFF. Here the CDR3 DNA reads TGTGCCAGCACCAGGGGACAGACCACCGGGGAGCTGTTTTTT.

This clonotype turned up a few times. Possible read error: a much larger clone is one base away. The chain joins TRBV9 to TRBJ2-7; a weak D match, TRBD2 (6 bases). CDR1 and CDR2 (germline): SGDLS, YYNGEE. This CDR3 comprises 14 residues. CDR3 sequence reads: CASSVRDGSWEQSF. CDR3 coding DNA: TGTGCCAGCAGCGTGCGGGACGGATCTTGGGAGCAGTCCTTC.

This clonotype appeared many times. In nucleotides, the CDR3 is TGTGCCAGCAGCCCCCGTCCAGAGCCCTACGAGCAGTACTTC. As protein: CASSPRPEPYEQYF. V gene TRBV9 combines with J gene TRBJ2-7; the D is unclear. The germline CDR1 and CDR2 sequences are SGDLS and YYNGEE. V lost 4 bases to trimming and J lost 2 bases, with 13 bases between them. The CDR3 length is 14 residues.

This clonotype was observed at least ten times. The gene calls are TRBV7-2 and TRBJ2-3, with 11 bases aligning to TRBD2. Germline V gene data show CDR1 as SGHTA and CDR2 as FQGNSA. CDR3 length: 15 amino acids. V was clipped by 5 bases and J by 2 bases; unmatched bases: 3. The CDR3 loop is CASSRLAGTTDTQYF. The CDR3 DNA is TGTGCCAGCAGCCGACTAGCGGGAACCACAGATACGCAGTATTTT.

This clonotype was observed many times. The chain couples TRBV10-3 to TRBJ2-7; D remains ambiguous. The germline gives CDR1 ENHRY, CDR2 SYGVKD. V dropped 3 bases and J dropped 7 bases, with 7 bases sitting between them. This CDR3 is built from 11 residues. CDR3 in DNA: TGTGCCATCAGTGACTTGGGTGAGCAGTACTTC. Translated, it gives CAISDLGEQYF.

Concerning this clonotype: A much larger clone is a single base away; this may be a read error. The genes are TRBV7-2 and TRBJ2-1; D is unresolved. Germline CDR1 SGHTA, CDR2 FQGNSA. This CDR3 region has 14 residues. DNA of the CDR3: TGTGCCAGCAGCTTAGTTATCTCATCCAATGGGCAGTTCTTC. It encodes CASSLVISSNGQFF.

This clonotype was recorded many times. The V gene is TRBV19, the J gene TRBJ2-5, with a tentative D call TRBD2 (5 bases). Per germline, CDR1 LNHDA and CDR2 SQIVND (reference sequence). This CDR3 comprises 14 residues. V shed 7 bases and J shed 5 bases, with 17 bases lying between them. DNA for the CDR3: TGTGCCAGTAAAGGAGGCGCTATGGGGGAGACCCAGTACTTC. Translated: CASKGGAMGETQYF.

There are many counts of this clonotype. This chain connects TRBV30 to TRBJ1-3; D gene ambiguous. Germline values: CDR1 GTSNPN, CDR2 SVGIG (reference sequence). Trimming removed 0 bases at V and 6 bases at J, with 9 bases between. This CDR3 region has 13 residues. The CDR3 spells CAWSVGGANTIYF. The CDR3 DNA is TGTGCCTGGAGTGTAGGAGGAGCAAACACCATATATTTT.